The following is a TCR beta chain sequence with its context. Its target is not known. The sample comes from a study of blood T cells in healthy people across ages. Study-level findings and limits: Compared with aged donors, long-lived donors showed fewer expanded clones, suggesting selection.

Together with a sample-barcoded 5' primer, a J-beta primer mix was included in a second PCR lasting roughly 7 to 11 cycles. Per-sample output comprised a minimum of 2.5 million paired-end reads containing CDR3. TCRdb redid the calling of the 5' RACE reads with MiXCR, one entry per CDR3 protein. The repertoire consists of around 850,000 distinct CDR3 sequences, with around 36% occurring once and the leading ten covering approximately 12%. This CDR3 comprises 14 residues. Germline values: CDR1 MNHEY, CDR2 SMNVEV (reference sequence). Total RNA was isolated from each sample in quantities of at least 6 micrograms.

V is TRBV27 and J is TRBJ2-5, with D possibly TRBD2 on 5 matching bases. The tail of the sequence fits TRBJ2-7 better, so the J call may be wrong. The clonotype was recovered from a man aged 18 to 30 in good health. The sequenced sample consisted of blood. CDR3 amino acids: CASSSAGLVYEQYF. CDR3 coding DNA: TGTGCCAGCAGTTCCGCAGGACTGGTCTACGAGCAGTACTTC.